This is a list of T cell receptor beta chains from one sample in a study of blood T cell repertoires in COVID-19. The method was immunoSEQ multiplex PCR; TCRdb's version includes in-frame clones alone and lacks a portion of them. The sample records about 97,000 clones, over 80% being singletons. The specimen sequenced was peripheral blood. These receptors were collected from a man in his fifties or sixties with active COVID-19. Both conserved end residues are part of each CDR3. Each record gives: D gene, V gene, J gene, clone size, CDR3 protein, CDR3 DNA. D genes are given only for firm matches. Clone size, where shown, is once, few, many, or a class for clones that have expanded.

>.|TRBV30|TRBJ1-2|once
CAWSPGLSYGYTF
TGTGCCTGGAGTCCGGGACTGTCCTATGGCTACACCTTC
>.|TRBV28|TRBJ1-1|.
CASRGRTEAFF
TGTGCCAGCAGGGGGCGTACTGAAGCTTTCTTT
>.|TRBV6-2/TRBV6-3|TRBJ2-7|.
CASSQGSGRYEQYF
TGTGCCAGCAGCCAAGGTAGCGGTCGCTACGAGCAGTACTTC
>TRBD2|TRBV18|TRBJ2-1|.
CASSSPGLAGYNEQFF
TGTGCCAGCTCATCTCCGGGACTAGCGGGATACAATGAGCAGTTCTTC
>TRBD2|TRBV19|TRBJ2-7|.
CASSAPSGNSYEQYF
TGTGCCAGTAGCGCCCCAAGCGGGAACTCCTACGAGCAGTACTTC
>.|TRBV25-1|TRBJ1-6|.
CASSEYTQPNSPLHF
TGTGCCAGCAGTGAATATACACAGCCTAATTCACCCCTCCACTTT
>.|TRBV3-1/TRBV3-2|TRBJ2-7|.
CASSYGNEQYF
TGTGCCAGCAGCTATGGCAACGAGCAGTACTTC
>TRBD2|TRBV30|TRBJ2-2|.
CAWSSGRTYTGELFF
TGTGCCTGGAGTAGCGGGAGGACCTACACCGGGGAGCTGTTTTTT
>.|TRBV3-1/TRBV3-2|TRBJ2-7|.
CASSQDTGAYEQYF
TGTGCCAGCAGCCAAGACACAGGAGCCTACGAGCAGTACTTC
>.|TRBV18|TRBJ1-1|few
CASSATVRTEAFF
TGTGCCAGCTCTGCGACAGTGCGCACTGAAGCTTTCTTT
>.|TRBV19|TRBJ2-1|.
CASSIAVAAVNEQFF
TGTGCCAGTAGTATTGCGGTAGCTGCGGTCAATGAGCAGTTCTTC
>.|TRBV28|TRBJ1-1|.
CASSLGGAEAFF
TGTGCCAGCAGTTTGGGGGGGGCTGAAGCTTTCTTT
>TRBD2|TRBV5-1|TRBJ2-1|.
CASSKGTILGDEQFF
TGCGCCAGCAGCAAAGGGACTATTCTTGGGGATGAGCAGTTCTTC
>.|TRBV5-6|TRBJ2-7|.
CASSLEDRSYEQYF
TGTGCCAGCAGCTTGGAAGACAGGTCCTACGAGCAGTACTTC
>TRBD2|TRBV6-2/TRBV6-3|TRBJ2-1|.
CASSGGLAGVISYNEQFF
TGTGCCAGCAGTGGCGGACTAGCGGGAGTTATTTCCTACAATGAGCAGTTCTTC
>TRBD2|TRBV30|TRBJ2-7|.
CAWTAGYEQYF
TGTGCCTGGACAGCGGGGTACGAGCAGTACTTC
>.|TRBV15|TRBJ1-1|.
CATAGQLNTEAFF
TGTGCCACGGCAGGACAGTTGAACACTGAAGCTTTCTTT
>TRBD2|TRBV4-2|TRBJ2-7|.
CASSLDPGTTLGEQYF
TGTGCCAGCAGCCTCGACCCCGGGACTACACTTGGCGAGCAGTACTTC
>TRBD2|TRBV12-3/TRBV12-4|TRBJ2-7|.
CASRVAGSSEQYF
TGTGCCAGCAGGGTAGCGGGCTCCTCCGAGCAGTACTTC
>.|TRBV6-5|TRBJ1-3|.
CASSHEGGGGNTIYF
TGTGCCAGCAGTCATGAGGGAGGGGGAGGAAACACCATATATTTT
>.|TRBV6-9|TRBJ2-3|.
CATGTSSTDTQYF
TGTGCCACTGGGACTTCTAGCACAGATACGCAGTATTTT
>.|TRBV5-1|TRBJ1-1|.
CASSSRALANTEAFF
TGCGCCAGCAGCTCCAGGGCCCTGGCAAACACTGAAGCTTTCTTT
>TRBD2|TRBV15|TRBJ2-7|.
CATSRDIDRLAGGLDEQYF
TGTGCCACCAGCAGAGATATTGATCGGCTAGCGGGAGGTCTCGACGAGCAGTACTTC
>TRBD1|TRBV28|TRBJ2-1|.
CASGQGTTYNEQFF
TGTGCCAGCGGACAGGGAACTACCTACAATGAGCAGTTCTTC
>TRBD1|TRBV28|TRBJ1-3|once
CASSLSGGAGGRNTIYF
TGTGCCAGCAGTTTATCAGGAGGGGCAGGGGGACGAAACACCATATATTTT
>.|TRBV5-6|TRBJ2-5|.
CASSAQTVAQETQYF
TGTGCCAGCAGCGCTCAGACAGTAGCTCAAGAGACCCAGTACTTC
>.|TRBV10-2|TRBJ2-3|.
CASRDSGTDTQYF
TGCGCCAGCAGGGATAGCGGAACAGATACGCAGTATTTT
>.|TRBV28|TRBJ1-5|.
CASSFGREVQPQHF
TGTGCCAGCAGTTTCGGCAGGGAGGTTCAGCCCCAGCATTTT
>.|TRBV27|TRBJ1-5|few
CASSLDRNQPQHF
TGTGCCAGCAGTCTGGACAGAAATCAGCCCCAGCATTTT
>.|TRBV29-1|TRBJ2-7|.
CSVAGQYSYEQYF
TGCAGCGTTGCTGGCCAGTACTCCTACGAGCAGTACTTC
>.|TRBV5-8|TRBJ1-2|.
CASSLGQGSYGYTF
TGTGCCAGCAGCTTGGGCCAGGGGTCCTATGGCTACACCTTC
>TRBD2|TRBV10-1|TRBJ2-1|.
CASSESVAGGPNEQFF
TGCGCCAGCAGTGAGTCAGTAGCGGGAGGGCCTAATGAGCAGTTCTTC
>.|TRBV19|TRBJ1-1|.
CASSKDRVIRGTEAFF
TGTGCCAGTAGTAAGGACCGGGTTATTAGGGGCACTGAAGCTTTCTTT
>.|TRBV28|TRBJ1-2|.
CASSFRRQNPGYTF
TGTGCCAGCAGTTTTAGGCGGCAAAACCCCGGCTACACCTTC
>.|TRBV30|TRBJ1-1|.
CAWSTQGGTEAFF
TGTGCCTGGAGTACCCAGGGTGGCACTGAAGCTTTCTTT
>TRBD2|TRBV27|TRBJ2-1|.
CASRFRTSGSGHNEQFF
TGTGCCAGCAGATTTAGGACTAGCGGGAGTGGCCACAATGAGCAGTTCTTC
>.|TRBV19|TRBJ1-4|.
CASSLRQVATNEKLFF
TGTGCCAGTAGTCTACGACAGGTTGCAACTAATGAAAAACTGTTTTTT
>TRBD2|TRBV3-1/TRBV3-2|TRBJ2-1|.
CASSQGVLRDYSYNEQFF
TGTGCCAGCAGCCAAGGGGTTCTCCGGGACTACTCCTACAATGAGCAGTTCTTC
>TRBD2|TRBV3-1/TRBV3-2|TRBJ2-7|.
CASSQLAGGGEQYF
TGTGCCAGCAGCCAACTAGCGGGAGGGGGTGAGCAGTACTTC
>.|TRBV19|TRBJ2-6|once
CASSIRSSGANVLTF
TGTGCCAGTAGTATCCGGAGCTCTGGGGCCAACGTCCTGACTTTC
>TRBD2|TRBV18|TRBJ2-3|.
CASSLSGRAPDTQYF
TGTGCCAGCTCCCTTAGCGGGAGGGCCCCAGATACGCAGTATTTT
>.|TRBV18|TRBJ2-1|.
CASSPERSYNEQFF
TGTGCCAGCTCACCGGAGCGATCCTACAATGAGCAGTTCTTC
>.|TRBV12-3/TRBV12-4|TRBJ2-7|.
CASSPGLYEQYF
TGTGCCAGCAGTCCAGGGTTATACGAGCAGTACTTC
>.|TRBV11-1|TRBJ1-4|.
CASSFGFGEKLFF
TGTGCCAGCAGCTTCGGGTTTGGTGAAAAACTGTTTTTT
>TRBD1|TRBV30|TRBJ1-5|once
CAWSLQGGNQPQHF
TGTGCCTGGAGTCTGCAGGGGGGCAATCAGCCCCAGCATTTT
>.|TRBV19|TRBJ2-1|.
CASSVGSSYNEQFF
TGTGCCAGTAGTGTCGGTAGCTCCTACAATGAGCAGTTCTTC
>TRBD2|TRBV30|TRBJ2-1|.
CAWSGTSGSSYNEQFF
TGTGCCTGGAGTGGGACTAGCGGGAGCTCCTACAATGAGCAGTTCTTC